This TCR beta chain emerged from a study of blood T cell repertoires in COVID-19. As for the study in general: Specimens from acute and convalescent COVID-19 originated in the United States, Italy and Spain. PBMCs, B-cell-depleted T cells, or T cells provided the cDNA or gDNA that made up the material.

Original processing methods: Estimation of nucleated cell counts relied on the amplification of reference gene primers. Assay used: immunoSEQ multiplex PCR; TCRdb lists only in-frame clones, some missing. The V and J calls and clone size come from that table; D and trimming were worked out from the DNA. The table includes about 280,000 clones, over 75% detected once. CDR3 length: 14 amino acids. Trimming pared 4 bases from V and 8 bases from J, leaving 15 bases between. Germline loops: CDR1 MNHEY, CDR2 SVGAGI. The source of this sequence is a man aged 45 to 65 with active or convalescent COVID-19. Material: peripheral blood. The chain joins TRBV6-5 to TRBJ1-3; D may be TRBD1 (5 bases). CDR3 in DNA: TGTGCCAGCAGTTCCTCCGGGGGGTTGCACACCATATATTTT. This gives the protein CASSSSGGLHTIYF.